The 13 T cell receptor beta chains below were found in one sample sequenced in a study of blood T cell repertoires in COVID-19. Generated by immunoSEQ multiplex PCR, the TCRdb table keeps only in-frame clones and is missing some. In the table there are around 250,000 clones, 84% of which are singletons. The sequenced sample was peripheral blood. All receptors come from a woman in her 40s who had recovered from COVID-19.

V and J are TRBV7-9 and TRBJ2-5, with D possibly being TRBD1 (6 bases). V lost 6 bases, J lost 13 bases, and 18 bases lay in between. This CDR3 is 12 amino acids long. The germline V gene encodes CDR1 SEHNR and CDR2 FQNEAQ (reference sequence). CDR3 protein: CASSLSGAASYF. The CDR3 DNA reads TGTGCCAGCAGTCTATCAGGGGCAGCCTCGTACTTC.

The chain is built from TRBV27 and TRBJ1-2; D call uncertain. The V gene's germline CDR1 is MNHEY and CDR2 SMNVEV (reference sequence). The CDR3 sequence is 17 residues long. V dropped 5 bases and J dropped 3 bases, with 22 bases sitting between them. The CDR3 coding sequence is TGTGCCAGCAGTCTCTCCCGCGGATCCCTCTCTTACTATGGCTACACCTTC. Protein product: CASSLSRGSLSYYGYTF.

The rearrangement joins TRBV28 to TRBJ1-5, with TRBD1 matching 9 bases. CDR3 size: 18 residues. The V gene's germline CDR1 is MDHEN and CDR2 SYDVKM. The CDR3 sequence is CATYEGWTWDRENQPQHF. The DNA of the CDR3 is TGTGCGACCTATGAGGGGTGGACATGGGACAGGGAAAATCAGCCCCAGCATTTT.

The chain recombines TRBV11-2 with TRBJ2-1, with a weak D call TRBD1 (6 bases). With 5 bases removed from V and 10 bases from J, the gap between germline ends came to 24 bases. The length of the CDR3 is 16 residues. The germline CDR1 and CDR2 sequences are SGHAT and FQNNGV. The CDR3 here is CASSLTWDIATSEQFF. The CDR3 nucleotides are TGTGCCAGCAGCCTCACTTGGGACATAGCGACGTCCGAGCAGTTCTTC.

The V gene is TRBV6-4, the J gene TRBJ2-6; D may be TRBD2 (6 bases). The V end was cut by 6 bases, the J end by 0 bases, with 12 bases between. Looked up from germline, CDR1 is MRHNA and CDR2 is SNTAGT. The CDR3 loop spans 16 amino acids. For the CDR3, the DNA is TGTGCCAGCAGCAACATGGGGGGCTCTGGGGCCAACGTCCTGACTTTC. Translated, it gives CASSNMGGSGANVLTF.

DNA of the CDR3: TGTGCCAGCAGCCCCCGGGACAGGGGAAATGAAAAACTGTTTTTT. This encodes CASSPRDRGNEKLFF. The chain couples TRBV14 to TRBJ1-4, with 10 bases fitting TRBD1. Germline V gives CDR1 SGHDN, CDR2 FVKESK. The CDR3 has 15 amino acids. With V trimmed by 4 bases and J by 5 bases, 4 bases remained unmatched.

The chain links TRBV7-2 to TRBJ1-2; 11 bases agree with TRBD1. Unmatched junction bases numbered 11, after V lost 4 bases and J lost 7 bases. The CDR3 sequence is 16 residues long. In germline, CDR1 is SGHTA, CDR2 FQGNSA. CDR3 sequence (DNA): TGTGCCAGCAGCTCCGGACAGGGGGCTCGCGTGACTGGCTACACCTTC. Translation gives CASSSGQGARVTGYTF.

The chain combines TRBV10-3 with TRBJ1-5, with D tentatively TRBD1 (6 bases). V lost 0 bases and J 4 bases, leaving 10 bases between the germline ends. Germline V gene data show CDR1 as ENHRY and CDR2 as SYGVKD. The CDR3 loop spans 15 amino acids. The CDR3 here is CAISESRQGNQPQHF. The CDR3 region has the DNA TGTGCCATCAGTGAGTCGAGGCAGGGGAATCAGCCCCAGCATTTT.

The chain carries TRBV14 and TRBJ1-4; a weak D match, TRBD1 (5 bases). Deletions cut 0 bases from V and 8 bases from J, with 10 bases between. Germline V gene sequence: CDR1 SGHDN, CDR2 FVKESK. The CDR3 has 14 residues. The CDR3 spells CASSQDRRGEKLFF. As DNA, the CDR3 is TGTGCCAGCAGCCAAGATCGTAGGGGCGAAAAACTGTTTTTT.

The chain uses TRBV5-6 and TRBJ1-4; TRBD1 agrees at 7 bases. The CDR3 sequence is 14 residues long. The V segment lost 7 bases and the J segment 8 bases; nucleotides outside the gene matches: 11. Germline loops: CDR1 SGHDT, CDR2 YYEEEE. CDR3 nucleotide sequence: TGTGCCAGCGCTACAGGGGAGGTACGAGAAAAACTGTTTTTT. Translated: CASATGEVREKLFF.

CDR3: CASSLAINSETQYF. CDR3 nucleotide sequence: TGCGCCAGCAGCTTGGCCATTAACTCAGAGACCCAGTACTTC. The chain has TRBV5-1 and TRBJ2-5; the D is unclear. The CDR3 has 14 residues. With 0 bases removed from V and 4 bases from J, the gap between germline ends came to 10 bases. Per germline, CDR1 SGHRS and CDR2 YFSETQ.

In its sample, this clone was seen a few times. V is TRBV6-5 and J is TRBJ2-4, with 9 bases matching TRBD1. Unmatched junction bases numbered 9, after V lost 6 bases and J lost 9 bases. The length of the CDR3 is 14 residues. Germline values: CDR1 MNHEY, CDR2 SVGAGI. CDR3 in DNA: TGTGCCAGCAGCCTAAGGACAGGGGATTTCATTCAGTACTTC. It yields the protein CASSLRTGDFIQYF.

CDR3 protein: CASRQGTDNTEAFF. The CDR3 DNA reads TGTGCCAGCAGGCAAGGGACAGACAACACTGAAGCTTTCTTT. The rearrangement links TRBV5-4 to TRBJ1-1; 7 bases are shared with TRBD1. J lost 2 bases, V lost 5 bases, and 6 bases had no gene match. The germline gives CDR1 SGHNT, CDR2 YYREEE (reference sequence). This CDR3 spans 14 amino acids.